The present entry profiles one TCR beta chain with its context. Its cognate antigen has yet to be identified. The input lacks base qualities; no much larger clone sits a single base away. To be included, a participant needed at least one PBMC sample from before ART initiation plus at least two post-ART samples. Every participant with HIV received treatment in the United States of America. Before DNA extraction, cryopreserved samples of about 1-10 million PBMC were thawed and washed. At the time of the earliest PBMC sample for each participant with HIV, ages ranged from 23 to 54 years. Per participant, PBMC samples came from 1-4 timepoints prior to ART initiation and 2-8 timepoints following ART initiation, for a median of 7 samples. Serial HIV viral load, CD4+ T-cell count, ART history and demographic data were obtained for every participant. Genomic DNA was extracted from unsorted PBMC with a Qiagen kit on a QIAcube, with processing performed in batches of 12 samples.

The data originate from a study of long-term antiretroviral therapy in people with HIV (dated by TCRdb to between 2020 and 2023). Study-wide context: The earliest samples were collected approximately a decade before the 2015 WHO recommendation for immediate ART, a period when ART was typically delayed until CD4 counts fell. A retrospective serial study tested whether changes in peripheral blood TRB repertoire composition and diversity were associated with ART initiation and durable HIV suppression. The cohort contributed fewer than 200 cryopreserved PBMC samples from 25 to 35 adults with confirmed HIV infection, collected serially over a mean of approximately 6 years (range 1-12). About 35% of the 30 participants with HIV were female. No cross-contamination during QIAcube processing was shown when test extractions of a monoclonal T-cell line were performed alongside approximately 32 polyclonal samples. Overall results and qualifications from the work: Starting ART was linked to a significant rise in TRB diversity, yet even with long-term ART the diversity remained significantly lower than in transplant donor controls. Expanded TRB clones identified before ART initiation dominated the repertoire at all time points, although this dominance fluctuated and declined in many PLHIV after ART. HIV repertoires had narrower CDR3 length ranges than controls, and the network structure suggested an antigen-experienced repertoire that shifted only slightly toward naive after ART. Limited PBMC availability meant only the TCR beta chain was sequenced, without alpha chain pairing. The samples span the years 2004 to 2017, and the ART regimens used may be less effective than current regimens. Inferences about post-ART repertoire changes are limited because no data were available on ART adherence, viral resistance or therapy changes. Because cell numbers in pre-ART samples were limited, unsorted PBMC were profiled instead of sorted CD4+ and CD8+ T cells.

The immunoSEQ hsTCRB v3.0 assay was used at survey level resolution to sequence the TRB variable region. A depth of roughly 35,000-50,000 T-cell genomes per sample was targeted for TRB sequencing. Pooled TRB libraries were sequenced on an Illumina MiSeq with a v3 150-cycle kit. Under the source paper's analysis protocol: Repertoire analysis ran in R within a reproducible Nextflow workflow covering QC, data transformation and analysis. LymphoSeq2, an R package for AIRR-Seq data exploration, was used to implement custom analyses. Four samples that yielded fewer than 5000 total TRB sequences were excluded, so that more than 150 HIV repertoires were analyzed. Among the 180 or so HIV repertoires that were kept, roughly 58 were collected before ART initiation and roughly 130 were collected after ART initiation. Repertoires were downsampled to 5000 TRB nucleotide sequences, with summary statistics averaged over 100 downsampling iterations. The analysis kept only TRB sequences whose CDR3 regions were at least seven amino acids long. A Shannon entropy-derived clonality score and the Gini coefficient were used to measure diversity. In repertoire networks, the top 5000 CDR3 amino acid sequences were linked whenever an edit distance of one separated two sequences. Antigen specificity groups and MHC restriction were predicted for TRB CDR3 amino acid sequences with GLIPH2. To flag known CMV, EBV, HIV or tissue antigen associations, CDR3 amino acid sequences were matched against VDJdb and McPAS-TCR. Pre-ART, post-ART and control groups were compared with Wilcoxon signed-rank tests and Holm-Bonferroni correction. TCRdb stores this immuneACCESS table with in-frame sequences only. Part of the clones is absent; in the studies checked, under half of the shortfall reflects unresolved V genes, and no reason is known for the rest. V and J calls and clone size are as listed in that table; D and trimming were resolved from the DNA. Here the sample has more than 35,000 clones; roughly 80% occur a single time. The top ten clones comprise over 5% of the sample.

The germline V gene encodes CDR1 MDHEN and CDR2 SYDVKM. The CDR3, from cysteine to phenylalanine, totals 15 residues. The only DNA kept is the CDR3, 45 bases in frame from the first base. From V the trimming removes 5 bases and from J it removes 3 bases, while the gene matches leave 4 bases of the junction unaccounted for. The sequenced sample was unsorted PBMCs, obtained 1.5 years after starting antiretroviral therapy. The V and J genes are TRBV28 and TRBJ2-1; the junction holds 10 bases that match TRBD1. This clonotype was sampled from a young man with HIV. The CDR3 in this case is CASSVGQGDYNEQFF. The sequence in DNA is TGTGCCAGCAGTGTAGGACAGGGGGACTACAATGAGCAGTTCTTC.